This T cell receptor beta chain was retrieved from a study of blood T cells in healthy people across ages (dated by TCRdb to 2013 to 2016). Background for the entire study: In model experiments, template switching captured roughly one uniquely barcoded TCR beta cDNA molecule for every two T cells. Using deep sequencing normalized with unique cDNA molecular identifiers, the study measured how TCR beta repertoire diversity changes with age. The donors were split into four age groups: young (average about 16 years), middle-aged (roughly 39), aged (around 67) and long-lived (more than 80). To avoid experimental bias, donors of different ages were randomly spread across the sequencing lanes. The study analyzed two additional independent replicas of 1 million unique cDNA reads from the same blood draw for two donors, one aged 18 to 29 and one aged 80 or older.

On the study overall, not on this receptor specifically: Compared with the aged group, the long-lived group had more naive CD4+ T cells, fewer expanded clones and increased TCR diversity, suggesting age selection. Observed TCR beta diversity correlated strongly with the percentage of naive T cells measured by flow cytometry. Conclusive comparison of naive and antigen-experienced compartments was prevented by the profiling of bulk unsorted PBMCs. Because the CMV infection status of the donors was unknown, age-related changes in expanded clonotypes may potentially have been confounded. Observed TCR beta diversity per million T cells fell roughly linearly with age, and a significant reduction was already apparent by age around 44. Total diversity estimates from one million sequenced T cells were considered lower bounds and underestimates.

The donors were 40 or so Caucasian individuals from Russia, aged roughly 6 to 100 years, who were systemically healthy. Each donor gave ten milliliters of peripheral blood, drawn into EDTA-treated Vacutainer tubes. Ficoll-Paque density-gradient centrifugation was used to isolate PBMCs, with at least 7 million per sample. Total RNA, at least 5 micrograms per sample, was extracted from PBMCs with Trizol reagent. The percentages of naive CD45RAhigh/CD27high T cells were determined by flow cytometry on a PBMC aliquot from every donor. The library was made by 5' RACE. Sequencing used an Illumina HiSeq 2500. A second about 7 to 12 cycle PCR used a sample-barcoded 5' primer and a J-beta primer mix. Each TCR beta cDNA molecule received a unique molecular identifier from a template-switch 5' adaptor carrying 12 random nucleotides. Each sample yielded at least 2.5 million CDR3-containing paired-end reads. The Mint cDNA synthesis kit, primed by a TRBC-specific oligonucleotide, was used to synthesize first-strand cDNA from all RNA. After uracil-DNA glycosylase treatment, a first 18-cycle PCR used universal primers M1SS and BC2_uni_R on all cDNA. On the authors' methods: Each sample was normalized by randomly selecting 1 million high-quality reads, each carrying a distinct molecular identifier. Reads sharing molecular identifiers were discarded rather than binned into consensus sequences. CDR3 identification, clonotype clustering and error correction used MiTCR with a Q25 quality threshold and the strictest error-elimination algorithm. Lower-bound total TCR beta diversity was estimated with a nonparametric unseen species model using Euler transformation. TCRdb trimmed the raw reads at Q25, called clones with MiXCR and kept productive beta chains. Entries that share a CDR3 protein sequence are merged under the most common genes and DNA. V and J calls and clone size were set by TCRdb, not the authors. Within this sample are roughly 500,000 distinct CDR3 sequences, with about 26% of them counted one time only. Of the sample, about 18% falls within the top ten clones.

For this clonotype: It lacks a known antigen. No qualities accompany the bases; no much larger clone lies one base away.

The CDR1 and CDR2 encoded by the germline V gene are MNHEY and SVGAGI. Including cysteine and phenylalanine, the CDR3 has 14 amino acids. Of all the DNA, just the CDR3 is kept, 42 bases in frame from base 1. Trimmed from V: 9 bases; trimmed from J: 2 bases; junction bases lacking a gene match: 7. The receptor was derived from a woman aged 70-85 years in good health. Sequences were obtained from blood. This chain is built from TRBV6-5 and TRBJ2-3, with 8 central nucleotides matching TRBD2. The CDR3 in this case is CASKRGGITDTQYF. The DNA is TGTGCCAGTAAACGGGGGGGGATCACAGATACGCAGTATTTT.